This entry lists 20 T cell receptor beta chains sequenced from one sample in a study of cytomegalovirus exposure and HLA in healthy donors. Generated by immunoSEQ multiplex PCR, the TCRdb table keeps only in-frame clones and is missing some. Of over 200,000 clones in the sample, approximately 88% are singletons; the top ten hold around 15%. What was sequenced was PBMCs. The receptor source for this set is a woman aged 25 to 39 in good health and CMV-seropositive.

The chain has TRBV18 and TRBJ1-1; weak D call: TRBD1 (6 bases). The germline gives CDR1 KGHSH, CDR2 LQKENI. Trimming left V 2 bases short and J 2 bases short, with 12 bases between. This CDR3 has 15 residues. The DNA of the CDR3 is TGTGCCAGCTCACCATTTCCAGGGGAAAACACTGAAGCTTTCTTT. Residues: CASSPFPGENTEAFF.

The chain's CDR3 is CASRGGSAGTGELFF. The CDR3 DNA follows: TGTGCCAGCAGGGGAGGATCGGCGGGCACCGGGGAGCTGTTTTTT. V usage is TRBV6-6 and J usage is TRBJ2-2; TRBD2 might be the D (6 bases). The CDR3 extends over 15 amino acids. CDR1 is MNHNY, CDR2 SVGAGI, per germline (reference sequence). V was pared by 6 bases and J by 4 bases, with 15 bases between.

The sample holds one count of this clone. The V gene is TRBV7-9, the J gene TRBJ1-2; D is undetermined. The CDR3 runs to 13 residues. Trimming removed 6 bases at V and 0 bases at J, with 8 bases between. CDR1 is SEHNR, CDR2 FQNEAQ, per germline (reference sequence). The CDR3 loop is CASSGVANYGYTF. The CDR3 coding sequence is TGTGCCAGCAGTGGGGTGGCTAACTATGGCTACACCTTC.

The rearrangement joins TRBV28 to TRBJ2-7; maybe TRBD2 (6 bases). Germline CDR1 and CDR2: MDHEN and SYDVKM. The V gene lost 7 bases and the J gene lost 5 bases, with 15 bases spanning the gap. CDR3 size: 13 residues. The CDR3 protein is CASTRGGVHEQYF. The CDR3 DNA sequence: TGTGCCAGCACTAGAGGAGGGGTTCACGAGCAGTACTTC.

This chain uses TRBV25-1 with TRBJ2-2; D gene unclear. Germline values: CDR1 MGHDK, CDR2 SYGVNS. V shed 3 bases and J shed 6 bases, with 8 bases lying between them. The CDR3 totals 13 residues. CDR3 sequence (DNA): TGTGCCAGCAGTGAGAATTGGGCCGGGGAGCTGTTTTTT. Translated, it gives CASSENWAGELFF. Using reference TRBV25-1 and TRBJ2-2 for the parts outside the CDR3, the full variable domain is EADIYQTPRYLVIGTGKKITLECSQTMGHDKMYWYQQDPGMELHLIHYSYGVNSTEKGDLSSESTVSRIRTEHFPLTLESARPSHTSQYLCASSENWAGELFFGEGSRLTVL.

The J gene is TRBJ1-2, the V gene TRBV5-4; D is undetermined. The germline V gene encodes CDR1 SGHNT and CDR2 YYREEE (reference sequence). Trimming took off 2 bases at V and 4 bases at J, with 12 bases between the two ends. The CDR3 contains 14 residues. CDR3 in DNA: TGTGCCAGCAGCTTTTTCGGGGTGGTCTATGGCTACACCTTC. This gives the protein CASSFFGVVYGYTF.

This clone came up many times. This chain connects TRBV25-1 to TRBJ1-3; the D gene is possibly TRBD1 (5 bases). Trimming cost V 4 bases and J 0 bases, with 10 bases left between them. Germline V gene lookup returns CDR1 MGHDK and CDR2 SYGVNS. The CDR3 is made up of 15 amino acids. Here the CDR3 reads CASSGGGYSGNTIYF. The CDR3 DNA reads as TGTGCCAGCAGTGGGGGGGGGTACTCTGGAAACACCATATATTTT.

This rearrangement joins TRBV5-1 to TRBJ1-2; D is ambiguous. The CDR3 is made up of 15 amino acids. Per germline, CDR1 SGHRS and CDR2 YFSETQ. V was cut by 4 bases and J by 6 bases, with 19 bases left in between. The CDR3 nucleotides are TGCGCCAGCAGCCCCGGTCGAAGCGAATGGGATGGCTACACCTTC. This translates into CASSPGRSEWDGYTF.

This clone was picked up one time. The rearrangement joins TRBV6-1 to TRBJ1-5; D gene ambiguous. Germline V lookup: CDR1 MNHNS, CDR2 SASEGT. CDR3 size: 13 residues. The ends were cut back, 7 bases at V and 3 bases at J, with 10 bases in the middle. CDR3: CASKSQFNQPQHF. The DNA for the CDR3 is TGTGCCAGCAAGTCTCAATTCAATCAGCCCCAGCATTTT.

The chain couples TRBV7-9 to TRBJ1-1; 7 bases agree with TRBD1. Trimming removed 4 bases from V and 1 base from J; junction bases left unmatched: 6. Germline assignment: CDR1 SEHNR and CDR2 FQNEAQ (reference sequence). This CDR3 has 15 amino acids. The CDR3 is CASSSLTGENTEAFF. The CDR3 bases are TGTGCCAGCAGCTCACTAACAGGGGAGAACACTGAAGCTTTCTTT. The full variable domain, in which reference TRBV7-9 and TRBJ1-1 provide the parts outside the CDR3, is DTGVSQNPRHKITKRGQNVTFRCDPISEHNRLYWYRQTLGQGPEFLTYFQNEAQLEKSRLLSDRFSAERPKGSFSTLEIQRTEQGDSAMYLCASSSLTGENTEAFFGQGTRLTVV.

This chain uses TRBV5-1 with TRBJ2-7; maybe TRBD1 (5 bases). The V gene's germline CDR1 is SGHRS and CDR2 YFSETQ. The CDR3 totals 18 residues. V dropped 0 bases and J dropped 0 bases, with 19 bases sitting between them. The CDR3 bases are TGCGCCAGCAGCTTGGTGCCCCAGGGTCAAAGAAGCTCCTACGAGCAGTACTTC. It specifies CASSLVPQGQRSSYEQYF.

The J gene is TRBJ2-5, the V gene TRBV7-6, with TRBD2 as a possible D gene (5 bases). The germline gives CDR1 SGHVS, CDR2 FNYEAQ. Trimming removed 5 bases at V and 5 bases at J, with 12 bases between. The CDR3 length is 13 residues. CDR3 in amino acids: CASSPSIGETQYF. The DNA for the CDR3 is TGTGCCAGCAGCCCTAGCATCGGCGAGACCCAGTACTTC.

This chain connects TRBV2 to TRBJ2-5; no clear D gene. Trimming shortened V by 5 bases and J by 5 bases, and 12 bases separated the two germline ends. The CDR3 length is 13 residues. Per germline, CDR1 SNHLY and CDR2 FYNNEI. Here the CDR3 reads CASSFSSHETQYF. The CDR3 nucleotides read TGTGCCAGCAGTTTTTCATCGCACGAGACCCAGTACTTC.

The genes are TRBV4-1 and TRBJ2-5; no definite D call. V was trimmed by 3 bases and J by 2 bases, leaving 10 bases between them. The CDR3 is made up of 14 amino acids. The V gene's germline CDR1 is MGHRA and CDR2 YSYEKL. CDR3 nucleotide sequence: TGCGCCAGCAGCCATGAGACTGGACAAGAGACCCAGTACTTC. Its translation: CASSHETGQETQYF.

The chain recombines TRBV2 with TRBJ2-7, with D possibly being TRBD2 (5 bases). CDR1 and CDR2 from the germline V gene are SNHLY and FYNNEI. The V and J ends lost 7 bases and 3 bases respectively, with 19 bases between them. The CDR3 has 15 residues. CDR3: CASTEGSSDYYEQYF. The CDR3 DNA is TGTGCCAGCACCGAAGGTAGTAGCGACTACTACGAGCAGTACTTC.

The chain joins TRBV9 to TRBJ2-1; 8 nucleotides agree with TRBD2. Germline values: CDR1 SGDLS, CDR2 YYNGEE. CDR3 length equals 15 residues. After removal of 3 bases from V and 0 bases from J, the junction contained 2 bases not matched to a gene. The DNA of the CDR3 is TGTGCCAGCAGCGACAGCGGGAGCTCCTACAATGAGCAGTTCTTC. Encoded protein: CASSDSGSSYNEQFF.

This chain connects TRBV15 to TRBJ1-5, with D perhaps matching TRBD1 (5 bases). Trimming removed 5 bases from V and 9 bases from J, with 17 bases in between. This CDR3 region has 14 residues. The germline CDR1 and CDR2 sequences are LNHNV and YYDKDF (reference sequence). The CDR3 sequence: CATSRRDGPWPQHF. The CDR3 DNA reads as TGTGCCACCAGCCGACGGGACGGACCTTGGCCCCAGCATTTT. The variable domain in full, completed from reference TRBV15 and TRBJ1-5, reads DAMVIQNPRYQVTQFGKPVTLSCSQTLNHNVMYWYQQKSSQAPKLLFHYYDKDFNNEADTPDNFQSRRPNTSFCFLDIRSPGLGDTAMYLCATSRRDGPWPQHFGDGTRLSIL.

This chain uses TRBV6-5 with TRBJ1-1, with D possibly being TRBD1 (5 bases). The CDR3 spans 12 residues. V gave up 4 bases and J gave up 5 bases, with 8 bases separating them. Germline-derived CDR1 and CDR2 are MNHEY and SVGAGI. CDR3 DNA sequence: TGTGCCAGCAGTTCTTCAGGGACTGAAGCTTTCTTT. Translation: CASSSSGTEAFF.

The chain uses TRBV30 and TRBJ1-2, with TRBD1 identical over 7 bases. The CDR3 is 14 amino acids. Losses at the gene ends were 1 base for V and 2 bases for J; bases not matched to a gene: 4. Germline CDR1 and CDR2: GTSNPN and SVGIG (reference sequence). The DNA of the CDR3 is TGTGCCTGGAGTGACGGGACAGCAAACTATGGCTACACCTTC. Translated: CAWSDGTANYGYTF.

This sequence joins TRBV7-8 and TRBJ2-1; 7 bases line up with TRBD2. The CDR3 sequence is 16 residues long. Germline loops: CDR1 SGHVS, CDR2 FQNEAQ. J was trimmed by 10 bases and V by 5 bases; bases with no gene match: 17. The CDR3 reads CASSHIPASGHREQFF. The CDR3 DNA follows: TGTGCCAGCAGCCACATACCGGCTAGCGGACATCGAGAGCAGTTCTTC.